This is a list of T cell receptor beta chains from one sample in a study of T cell clonotyping in hematopoietic cell transplantation. Only in-frame clones appear in the TCRdb table, and some are missing; sequencing was by immunoSEQ multiplex PCR. Here the sample spans about 9,000 clones, roughly 84% being singletons. This specimen consisted of peripheral blood mononuclear cells, obtained before stem cell transplant. The origin of the receptors is a man in his fifties or sixties with acute myeloid leukemia. Some clones in this sample may be carry-over from other donors' samples. Each CDR3 is given with its conserved first and last residue. The order of the fields is D gene, V gene, clone size, J gene, CDR3 protein, CDR3 DNA. The D gene is left open where the match is weak. Where a row states a size, it is once, few, many or the class of an expanded clone; other rows omit it.

>TRBD2|TRBV14|.|TRBJ2-7
CASSQATSGSNFEQYF
TGTGCCAGCAGCCAGGCCACTAGCGGGAGTAATTTCGAGCAGTACTTC
>.|TRBV19|.|TRBJ2-7
CASSIDLQGYEQYF
TGTGCCAGTAGTATAGACTTACAGGGCTACGAGCAGTACTTC
>TRBD1|TRBV28|few|TRBJ2-3
CASLDRGIDTQYF
TGTGCCAGCTTGGACAGGGGTATAGATACGCAGTATTTT
>.|TRBV28|.|TRBJ2-1
CASSLDSSYNEQFF
TGTGCCAGCAGTCTTGACAGCTCCTACAATGAGCAGTTCTTC
>TRBD2|TRBV5-1|.|TRBJ2-5
CASSLELAGGPETQYF
TGCGCCAGCAGCTTGGAGCTAGCGGGGGGGCCGGAGACCCAGTACTTC
>.|TRBV18|few|TRBJ1-1
CASSPTVGIGLNTEAFF
TGTGCCAGCTCACCGACAGTCGGAATCGGTCTGAACACTGAAGCTTTCTTT
>TRBD2|TRBV6-6|.|TRBJ2-3
CASSPTSGRAPDTQYF
TGTGCCAGCAGCCCTACTAGCGGGAGGGCCCCAGATACGCAGTATTTT
>TRBD1|TRBV10-3|.|TRBJ2-7
CAISPGQGVYEQYF
TGTGCCATCAGCCCGGGACAGGGGGTCTACGAGCAGTACTTC
>.|TRBV7-6|.|TRBJ2-3
CASSLRLGTDTQYF
TGTGCCAGCAGCTTACGGCTCGGCACAGATACGCAGTATTTT
>.|TRBV7-6|.|TRBJ2-5
CASSLGGGRGETQYF
TGTGCCAGCAGCTTAGGAGGGGGGAGGGGTGAGACCCAGTACTTC
>.|TRBV30|.|TRBJ1-2
CAWSVQGGSGYTF
TGTGCCTGGAGTGTACAAGGAGGTAGTGGCTACACCTTC
>.|TRBV7-9|.|TRBJ1-4
CASSLGQSDNEKLFF
TGTGCCAGCAGCTTAGGGCAGTCCGATAATGAAAAACTGTTTTTT
>TRBD2|TRBV6-5|.|TRBJ2-7
CASSYGGLAGSYEQYF
TGTGCCAGCAGTTACGGCGGACTAGCGGGATCCTACGAGCAGTACTTC
>TRBD1|TRBV30|.|TRBJ1-5
CAWSVGTVNSNQPQHF
TGTGCCTGGAGTGTAGGGACAGTTAATAGCAATCAGCCCCAGCATTTT
>.|TRBV6-1|.|TRBJ2-2
CASSETAARNTGELFF
TGTGCCAGCAGTGAAACGGCAGCTAGGAACACCGGGGAGCTGTTTTTT
>TRBD1|TRBV5-6|once|TRBJ2-7
CASSSRDRGYEQYF
TGTGCCAGCAGCTCCCGGGACAGGGGCTACGAGCAGTACTTC
>.|TRBV7-6|.|TRBJ1-2
CASSSDNLNYGYTF
TGTGCCAGCAGCTCGGACAATTTGAACTATGGCTACACCTTC
>.|TRBV5-4|few|TRBJ1-2
CASSPRAGGYTF
TGTGCCAGCAGCCCGAGAGCTGGCGGCTACACCTTC
>TRBD1|TRBV5-4|.|TRBJ1-2
CASSPGQGAGYGYTF
TGTGCCAGCAGCCCTGGACAGGGGGCAGGCTATGGCTACACCTTC
>TRBD1|TRBV6-5|.|TRBJ1-2
CASSYHRDSLTGYTF
TGTGCCAGCAGTTACCACCGGGACAGCCTAACGGGCTACACCTTC
>TRBD1|TRBV6-5|few|TRBJ1-5
CATSRQGGLQPQHF
TGTGCCACCTCACGACAGGGAGGCTTGCAGCCCCAGCATTTT
>TRBD2|TRBV13|.|TRBJ2-3
CASSPAGDGTDTQYF
TGTGCCAGCAGCCCAGCGGGGGATGGGACAGATACGCAGTATTTT
>.|TRBV5-6|.|TRBJ1-5
CASSLNENQPQHF
TGTGCCAGCAGCTTGAACGAGAATCAGCCCCAGCATTTT
>.|TRBV30|.|TRBJ2-7
CAWSVRGRYYEQYF
TGTGCCTGGAGTGTACGGGGCAGGTACTACGAGCAGTACTTC
>TRBD1|TRBV5-1|once|TRBJ2-5
CASSLATATGGETQYF
TGCGCCAGCAGCTTGGCTACCGCGACAGGGGGCGAGACCCAGTACTTC
>.|TRBV29-1|.|TRBJ2-3
CSVEPGARDTQYF
TGCAGCGTTGAACCGGGGGCTCGGGATACGCAGTATTTT
>TRBD1|TRBV23-1|few|TRBJ1-5
CATGGGTANDSNQPQHF
TGCGCCACCGGCGGGGGGACAGCTAATGACAGCAATCAGCCCCAGCATTTT
>.|TRBV2|.|TRBJ1-2
CASSDRADYGYTF
TGTGCCAGCAGTGACAGGGCAGATTATGGCTACACCTTC
>.|TRBV6-6|.|TRBJ1-2
CASSRTTPGLSGGYTF
TGTGCCAGCAGTCGTACCACCCCCGGTCTTTCGGGAGGCTACACCTTC
>.|TRBV7-3|.|TRBJ2-7
CASSLTGGGNEQYF
TGTGCCAGCAGCTTAACAGGGGGCGGGAACGAGCAGTACTTC
>TRBD2|TRBV4-2|.|TRBJ2-1
CASSQQGLAGDRNEQFF
TGTGCCAGCAGCCAACAGGGACTAGCGGGAGACCGGAATGAGCAGTTCTTC
>TRBD2|TRBV5-6|once|TRBJ2-4
CASSPGGGGQNIQYF
TGTGCCAGCAGCCCGGGCGGGGGGGGGCAAAACATTCAGTACTTC
>.|TRBV7-8|.|TRBJ2-1
CASSPRDRWNEQFF
TGTGCCAGCAGCCCCCGGGACCGGTGGAATGAGCAGTTCTTC
>.|TRBV6-1|.|TRBJ1-2
CASSEQAFSVYGYTF
TGTGCCAGCAGTGAGCAGGCTTTCTCGGTCTATGGCTACACCTTC
>TRBD1|TRBV19|.|TRBJ2-2
CAIGQVNTGELFF
TGTGCCATAGGACAGGTGAACACCGGGGAGCTGTTTTTT
>.|TRBV29-1|.|TRBJ2-7
CSVRQGRGLYEQYF
TGCAGCGTTAGACAGGGTCGGGGGTTATACGAGCAGTACTTC
>TRBD1|TRBV2|.|TRBJ1-4
CASSSGTVNEKLFF
TGTGCCAGCAGCAGCGGGACAGTTAATGAAAAACTGTTTTTT
>.|TRBV9|once|TRBJ2-1
CASSVGAGTYNEQFF
TGTGCCAGCAGCGTAGGGGCGGGGACCTACAATGAGCAGTTCTTC
>TRBD1|TRBV25-1|.|TRBJ2-7
CASSADRAGDSYEQYF
TGTGCCAGCAGTGCCGACAGGGCTGGGGATTCCTACGAGCAGTACTTC
>.|TRBV5-1|.|TRBJ1-1
CASSLAKAGIRNTEAFF
TGCGCCAGCAGCTTGGCCAAAGCGGGGATAAGGAACACTGAAGCTTTCTTT
>.|TRBV13|.|TRBJ1-1
CASSLDVLAEPNTEAFF
TGTGCCAGCAGCTTAGATGTTCTAGCCGAGCCGAACACTGAAGCTTTCTTT
>.|TRBV6-5|.|TRBJ1-1
CASSYGQPPEAFF
TGTGCCAGCAGTTACGGGCAGCCACCCGAAGCTTTCTTT
>.|TRBV6-5|.|TRBJ1-2
CASSQNPYGVDGYTF
TGTGCCAGCAGTCAGAATCCATACGGAGTAGATGGCTACACCTTC
>TRBD1|TRBV5-1|.|TRBJ1-1
CASSLNVGTGGGNTEAFF
TGCGCCAGCAGCTTGAATGTTGGGACAGGGGGTGGAAACACTGAAGCTTTCTTT
>.|TRBV6-1|.|TRBJ2-7
CASSEAQTGQTYEQYF
TGTGCCAGCAGTGAAGCGCAGACTGGACAGACCTACGAGCAGTACTTC
>.|TRBV25-1|.|TRBJ1-4
CASSELGGLGEKLFF
TGTGCCAGCAGTGAACTCGGGGGGCTGGGTGAAAAACTGTTTTTT
>.|TRBV9|.|TRBJ1-1
CASSVVSANTEAFF
TGTGCCAGCAGCGTAGTTTCAGCGAACACTGAAGCTTTCTTT
>.|TRBV2|.|TRBJ1-4
CASSEDSSTNEKLFF
TGTGCCAGCAGTGAAGACAGTTCAACTAATGAAAAACTGTTTTTT
>.|TRBV6-1|few|TRBJ2-3
CASSGSLVGAVTDTQYF
TGTGCCAGCAGTGGATCCCTCGTGGGGGCTGTCACAGATACGCAGTATTTT
>.|TRBV2|.|TRBJ1-5
CASQGPNSNQPQHF
TGTGCCAGCCAGGGCCCGAATAGCAATCAGCCCCAGCATTTT
>.|TRBV30|few|TRBJ1-1
CAWSGGGKKAFF
TGTGCCTGGAGTGGGGGGGGGAAAAAAGCTTTCTTT
>TRBD1|TRBV6-5|.|TRBJ1-2
CASRDRSGQGSDYTF
TGTGCCAGCAGGGACCGATCGGGACAGGGGTCTGACTACACCTTC
>.|TRBV30|.|TRBJ2-1
CACGINEQFF
TGTGCCTGCGGGATCAATGAGCAGTTCTTC
>.|TRBV30|.|TRBJ1-2
CAWSRGRGGYGYTF
TGTGCCTGGAGTCGCGGCAGGGGTGGATATGGCTACACCTTC